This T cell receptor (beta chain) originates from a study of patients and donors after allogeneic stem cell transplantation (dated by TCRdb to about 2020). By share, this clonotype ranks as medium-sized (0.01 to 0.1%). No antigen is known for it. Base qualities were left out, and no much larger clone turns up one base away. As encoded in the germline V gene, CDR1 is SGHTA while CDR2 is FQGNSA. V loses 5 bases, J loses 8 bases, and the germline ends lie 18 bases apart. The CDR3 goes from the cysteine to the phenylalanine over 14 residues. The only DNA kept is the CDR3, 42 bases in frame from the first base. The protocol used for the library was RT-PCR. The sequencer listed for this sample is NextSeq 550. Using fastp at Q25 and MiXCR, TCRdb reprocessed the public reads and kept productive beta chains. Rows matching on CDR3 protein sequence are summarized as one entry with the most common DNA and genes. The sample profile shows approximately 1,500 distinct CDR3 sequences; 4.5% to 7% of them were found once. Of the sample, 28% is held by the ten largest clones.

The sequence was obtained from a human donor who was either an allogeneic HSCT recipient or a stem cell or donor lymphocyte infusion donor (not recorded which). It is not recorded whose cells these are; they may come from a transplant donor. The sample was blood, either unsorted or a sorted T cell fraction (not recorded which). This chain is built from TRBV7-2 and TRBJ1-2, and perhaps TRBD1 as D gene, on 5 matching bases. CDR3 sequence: CASSTPGGFWGYTF. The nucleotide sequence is TGTGCCAGCAGCACCCCTGGGGGTTTCTGGGGCTACACCTTC.